A selection of T cell receptor beta chains follows, all from one sample in a study of cytomegalovirus exposure and HLA in healthy donors. Sequencing used immunoSEQ multiplex PCR; TCRdb keeps in-frame clones, though not all of them. Of just over 150,000 clones in the sample, around 80% were seen once. The specimen was PBMCs. These receptors all stem from a male donor in good health and CMV-seropositive. The CDR3 runs from the conserved cysteine through the conserved F or W.

v_gene	CDR3aa
TRBV5-6	CASSFFGTSAYEQYF
TRBV6-1	CASRTTGGGSPLHF
TRBV11-2	CASSPTSGSSYEQYF
TRBV11-3	CASSSPRGLAGEQFF
TRBV19	CASSDRAYSNQPQHF
TRBV29-1	CSVEVIIADSTDTQYF
TRBV5-1	CASSFGQERYEQYF
TRBV5-1	CASSLWQGTYNEQFF
TRBV11-2	CASSSQGVGTEAFF
TRBV28	CASSFERGGWDNEQFF
TRBV11-3	CASSLGTSKPHYDIQYF
TRBV6-6	CASSYSEADTQYF
TRBV4-2	CASSDIRGNQPQHF
TRBV6-1	CASRADRFNTEAFF
TRBV5-5	CASSYQGGANSPLHF
TRBV6-1	CASKPYRDSYEQYF
TRBV9	CASSVQGGNTEAFF
TRBV7-9	CASSPGLASYNEQFF
TRBV7-9	CASSLRQGSYNEQFF
TRBV7-2	CASSLERQIPNIQYF
TRBV10-3	CAISDFFGQGTNYEQYF
TRBV11-3	CASSPGQGRYEQYF
TRBV11-2	CASRTGAGGYTGELFF
TRBV7-9	CASRDKNSGRSYNEQFF
TRBV7-6	CASSSGQEANYGYTF
TRBV5-6	CASSLEREGLKTQYF
TRBV5-1	CASSFTGGYSYEQYF
TRBV30	CAWRADSNQPQHF
TRBV28	CASSSPGGSTDTQYF
TRBV18	CASSRDRGATGELFF
TRBV4-3	CASSQDSGGELFF
TRBV7-9	CASSSPTSGRYNEQFF
TRBV11-2	CASSGTNSNQPQHF
TRBV6-6	CASSFNFIGEDTQYF
TRBV18	CASSHNSWEEKLFF
TRBV6-5	CASRGTGLNEKLFF
TRBV6-5	CASSYKQGTYGYTF
TRBV6-5	CASSYSMAGLGQPQHF
TRBV7-2	CASSLAGLGYEQYF
TRBV28	CASRTGAASYGYTF
TRBV14	CASSQGGSGRFHEQYF
TRBV11-1	CASSPGGTNTEAFF
TRBV28	CASSHGGGANEKLFF
TRBV27	CASSILTGDVSGANVLTF
TRBV2	CASSEGGRFKDAETQYF
TRBV11-3	CASSFGLAGDEQFF
TRBV7-3	CASSGGLAAYNEQFF
TRBV27	CASSSSSRAYEQYF
TRBV21-1	CASSKALRGRGYTF
TRBV7-9	CASSRSGSSQGQFF
TRBV7-9	CASSLVGHGYTF